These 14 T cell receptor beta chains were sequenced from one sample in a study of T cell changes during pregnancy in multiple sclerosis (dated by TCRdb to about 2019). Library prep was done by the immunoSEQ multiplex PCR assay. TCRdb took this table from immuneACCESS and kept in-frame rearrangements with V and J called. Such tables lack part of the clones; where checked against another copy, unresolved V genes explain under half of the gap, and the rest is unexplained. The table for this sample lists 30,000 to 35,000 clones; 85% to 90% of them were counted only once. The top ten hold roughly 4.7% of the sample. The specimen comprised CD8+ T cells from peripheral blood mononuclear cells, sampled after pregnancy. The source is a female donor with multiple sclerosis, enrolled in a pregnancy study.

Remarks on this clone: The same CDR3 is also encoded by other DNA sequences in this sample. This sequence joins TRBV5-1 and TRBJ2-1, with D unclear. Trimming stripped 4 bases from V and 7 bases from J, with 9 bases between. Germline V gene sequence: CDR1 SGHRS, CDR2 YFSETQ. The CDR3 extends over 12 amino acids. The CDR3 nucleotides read TGCGCCAGCAGCCCTCCCGGGAATGAGCAGTTCTTC. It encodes CASSPPGNEQFF.

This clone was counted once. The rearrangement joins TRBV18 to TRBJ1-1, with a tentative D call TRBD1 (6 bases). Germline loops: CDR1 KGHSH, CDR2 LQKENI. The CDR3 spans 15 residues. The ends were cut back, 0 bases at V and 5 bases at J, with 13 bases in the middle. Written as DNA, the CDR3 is TGTGCCAGCTCACCACCGGGGGCAGGGAATACTGAAGCTTTCTTT. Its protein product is CASSPPGAGNTEAFF.

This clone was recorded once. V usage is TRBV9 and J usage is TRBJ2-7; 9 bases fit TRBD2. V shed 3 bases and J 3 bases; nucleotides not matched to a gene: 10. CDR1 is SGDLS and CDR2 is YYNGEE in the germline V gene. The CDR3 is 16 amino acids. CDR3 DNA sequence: TGTGCCAGCAGCGCCTCTCGGACTAGCGTAAGCTACGAGCAGTACTTC. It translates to CASSASRTSVSYEQYF.

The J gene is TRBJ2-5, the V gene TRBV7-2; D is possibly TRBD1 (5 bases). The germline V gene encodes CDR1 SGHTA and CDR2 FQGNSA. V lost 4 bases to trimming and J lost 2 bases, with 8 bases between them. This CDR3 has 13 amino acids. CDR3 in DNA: TGTGCCAGCAGCTCGACAGTACAAGAGACCCAGTACTTC. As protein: CASSSTVQETQYF.

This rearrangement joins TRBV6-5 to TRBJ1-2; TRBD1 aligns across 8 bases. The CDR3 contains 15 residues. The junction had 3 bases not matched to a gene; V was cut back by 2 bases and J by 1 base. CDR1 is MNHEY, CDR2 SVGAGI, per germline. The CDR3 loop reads CASSYGQGSNYGYTF. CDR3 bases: TGTGCCAGCAGTTACGGACAGGGAAGTAACTATGGCTACACCTTC.

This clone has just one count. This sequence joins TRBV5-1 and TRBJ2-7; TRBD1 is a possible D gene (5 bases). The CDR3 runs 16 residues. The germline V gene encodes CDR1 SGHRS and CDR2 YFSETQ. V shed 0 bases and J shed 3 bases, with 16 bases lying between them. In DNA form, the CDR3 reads TGCGCCAGCAGCTTGGGCCCCCCGGACACCCTCTACGAGCAGTACTTC. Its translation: CASSLGPPDTLYEQYF.

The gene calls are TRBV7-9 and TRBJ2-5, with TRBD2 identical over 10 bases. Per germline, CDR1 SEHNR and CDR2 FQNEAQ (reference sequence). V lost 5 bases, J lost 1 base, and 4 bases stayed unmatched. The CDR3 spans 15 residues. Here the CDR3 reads CASSQTSGVQETQYF. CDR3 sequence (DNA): TGTGCCAGCAGCCAAACTAGCGGGGTCCAAGAGACCCAGTACTTC.

DNA for the CDR3: TGTGCCAGCTCCGGAGGCGGGGGCAGCTCTGGAAACACCATATATTTT. It yields the protein CASSGGGGSSGNTIYF. The chain recombines TRBV9 with TRBJ1-3, with D possibly matching TRBD1 (6 bases). Germline CDR1 SGDLS, CDR2 YYNGEE. The CDR3 runs 16 residues. Trimming removed 7 bases at V and 0 bases at J, with 17 bases between.

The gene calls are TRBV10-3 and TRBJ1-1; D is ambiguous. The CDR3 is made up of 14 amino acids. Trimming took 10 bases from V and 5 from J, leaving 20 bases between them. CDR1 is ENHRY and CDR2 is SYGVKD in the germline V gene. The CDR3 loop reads CATQLYSEQTEAFF. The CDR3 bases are TGTGCCACCCAATTGTACTCAGAACAGACTGAAGCTTTCTTT.

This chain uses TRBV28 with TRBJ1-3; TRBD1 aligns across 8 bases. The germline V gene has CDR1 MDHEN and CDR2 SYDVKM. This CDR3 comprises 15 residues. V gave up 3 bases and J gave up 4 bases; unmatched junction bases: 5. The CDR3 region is CASSLQGASGNTIYF. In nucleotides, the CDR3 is TGTGCCAGCAGTTTGCAGGGGGCATCCGGAAACACCATATATTTT.

CDR3 nucleotides: TGTGCCAGCAGCTTAGGGGGCGGCTACACCTTC. The encoded protein is CASSLGGGYTF. The rearrangement uses TRBV7-9 and TRBJ1-2; D may be TRBD1 (5 bases). V lost 1 base, J lost 8 bases, and 5 bases lay in between. The CDR3 runs to 11 residues. The germline gives CDR1 SEHNR, CDR2 FQNEAQ (reference sequence).

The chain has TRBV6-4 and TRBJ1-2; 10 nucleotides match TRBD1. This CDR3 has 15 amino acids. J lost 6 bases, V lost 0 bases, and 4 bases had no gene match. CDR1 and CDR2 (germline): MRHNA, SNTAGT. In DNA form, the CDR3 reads TGTGCCAGCAGTGACTCCGGGACAGGGGTGGATGGCTACACCTTC. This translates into CASSDSGTGVDGYTF.

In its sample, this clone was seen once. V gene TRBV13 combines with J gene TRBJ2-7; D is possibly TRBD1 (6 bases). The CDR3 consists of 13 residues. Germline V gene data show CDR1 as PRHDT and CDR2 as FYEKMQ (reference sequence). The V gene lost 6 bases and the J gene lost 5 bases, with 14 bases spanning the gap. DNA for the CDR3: TGTGCCAGCAGGCCAACAGGGACCAACGAGCAGTACTTC. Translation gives CASRPTGTNEQYF. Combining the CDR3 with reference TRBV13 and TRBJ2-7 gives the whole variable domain AAGVIQSPRHLIKEKRETATLKCYPIPRHDTVYWYQQGPGQDPQFLISFYEKMQSDKGSIPDRFSAQQFSDYHSELNMSSLELGDSALYFCASRPTGTNEQYFGPGTRLTVT.

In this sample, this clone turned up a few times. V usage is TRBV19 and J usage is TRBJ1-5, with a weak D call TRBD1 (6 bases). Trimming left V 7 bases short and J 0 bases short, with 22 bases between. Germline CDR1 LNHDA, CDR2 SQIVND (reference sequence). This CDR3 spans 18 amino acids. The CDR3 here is CASNARHRVRSSNQPQHF. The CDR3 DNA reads TGTGCCAGTAACGCAAGACACAGGGTACGTAGTAGCAATCAGCCCCAGCATTTT.